This TCR beta chain originates from a study of vaccination and CD4 T cells after COVID-19. Broader study findings: Median SARS-CoV-2-reactive clonotype numbers rose nonsignificantly, about 21 to 38.

Cultured CD4+ T cells had their DNA profiled by the Oncomine TCR Beta short-read assay. Genomic DNA extraction was carried out from cultured CD4+ T cells. Each CDR3 protein gets one entry after TCRdb re-called the PCR reads with MiXCR. The data show some 8,000 distinct CDR3 sequences, around two fifths seen once. Stated treatment: roughly 11-day PBMC culture with coronavirus spike peptide pools or control peptides (ViraFEST assay). The unexposed donor's CD4+ T cells were collected before the COVID-19 pandemic (2011-2018). With regard to this clonotype: Antigen: not known.

The sequence was obtained from a human donor in good health. Material: CD4+ T cells from blood, cultured in vitro.

The CDR3 region has the DNA TGTGCCAGCAGCTTAGAAGGGACGATGCGAGCTTTCTTT. It codes for CASSLEGTMRAFF. The rearrangement links TRBV7-9 to TRBJ1-1; TRBD1 might be the D (5 bases). V dropped 1 base and J dropped 10 bases, with 13 bases sitting between them. The CDR3 is 13 amino acids. In germline, CDR1 is SEHNR, CDR2 FQNEAQ (reference sequence).